This T cell receptor (beta chain) was recovered during a study of cytomegalovirus exposure and HLA in healthy donors. In the case of this clone: The antigen is unknown.

The V end was cut by 3 bases, the J end by 2 bases, with 2 bases between. CDR1 and CDR2 (germline): SGHVS, FQNEAQ. The CDR3 is 13 residues long. Only in-frame clones appear in the TCRdb table, and some are missing; sequencing was by immunoSEQ multiplex PCR. The sample carries more than 55,000 clones, roughly nine tenths recorded once. Notes on the study in general: Three chains linked to CMV were shown in vitro to be specific for CMV antigens. In a later analysis, first-cohort TCR clusters were found to tend to co-occur in the 100 to 150 validation repertoires.

The sample comprised PBMCs. This chain links TRBV7-8 with TRBJ2-6; the D is unclear. The clonotype originates from a woman aged 18-29 years in good health and CMV-seronegative. CDR3 region: CASSFAGANVLTF. The CDR3 DNA follows: TGTGCCAGCAGCTTCGCTGGGGCCAACGTCCTGACTTTC. The whole variable domain, remainder taken from reference TRBV7-8 and TRBJ2-6, is GAGVSQSPRYKVAKRGQDVALRCDPISGHVSLFWYQQALGQGPEFLTYFQNEAQLDKSGLPSDRFFAERPEGSVSTLKIQRTQQEDSAVYLCASSFAGANVLTFGAGSRLTVL.